Below, 20 T cell receptor beta chains from the same sample are listed, as sequenced in a study of blood T cell repertoires in COVID-19. Profiling relied on immunoSEQ multiplex PCR, and the TCRdb table lists in-frame clones only, not all of them. The sample records 130,000 to 150,000 clones, approximately 84% being singletons. Sequences were obtained from PBMCs or T cells enriched from blood (not recorded which). The receptor source for this set is a man aged 35 to 55 with acute COVID-19.

The chain couples TRBV7-6 to TRBJ2-1; 9 nucleotides line up with TRBD2. The CDR3 has 15 amino acids. V lost 10 bases to trimming and J lost 2 bases; unmatched junction nucleotides: 9. Per the germline V gene, CDR1 is SGHVS and CDR2 is FNYEAQ. CDR3 in amino acids: CATSGRGGAYNEQFF. The DNA of the CDR3 is TGTGCCACCTCGGGGCGGGGGGGAGCCTACAATGAGCAGTTCTTC.

The rearrangement links TRBV12-5 to TRBJ1-2; D possibly corresponds to TRBD1 (6 bases). This CDR3 region has 17 residues. Trimming stripped 2 bases from V and 7 bases from J, with 23 bases between. Germline loops: CDR1 LGHNT, CDR2 FRNRAP. This CDR3 reads CASGLTIIPGGASGYTF. The CDR3 DNA sequence: TGTGCTAGTGGTTTGACCATCATTCCTGGGGGGGCAAGTGGCTACACCTTC. The complete variable domain, with remaining parts taken from reference TRBV12-5 and TRBJ1-2, reads DARVTQTPRHKVTEMGQEVTMRCQPILGHNTVFWYRQTMMQGLELLAYFRNRAPLDDSGMPKDRFSAEMPDATLATLKIQPSEPRDSAVYFCASGLTIIPGGASGYTFGSGTRLTVV.

V and J are TRBV20-1 and TRBJ1-4; D gene uncertain. Per germline, CDR1 DFQATT and CDR2 SNEGSKA (reference sequence). The CDR3 spans 13 residues. Trimming shortened V by 3 bases and J by 7 bases, and 12 bases separated the two germline ends. CDR3 amino acids: CSASNVELEKLFF. The DNA of the CDR3 is TGCAGTGCTAGTAACGTCGAACTTGAAAAACTGTTTTTT.

V usage is TRBV27 and J usage is TRBJ1-6; possible D gene TRBD1, 6 bases. Germline V gene data show CDR1 as MNHEY and CDR2 as SMNVEV (reference sequence). V was pared by 2 bases and J by 8 bases, with 22 bases between. This CDR3 contains 18 residues. CDR3 in DNA: TGTGCCAGCAGTTTACGGGTCCGGGACACCGACCTGGATTCACCCCTCCACTTT. Protein sequence: CASSLRVRDTDLDSPLHF.

The chain recombines TRBV4-1 with TRBJ2-7; 12 nucleotides agree with TRBD2. Germline V gene data show CDR1 as MGHRA and CDR2 as YSYEKL. V trimming: 0 bases; J trimming: 3 bases; junction bases outside the gene matches: 9. The CDR3 spans 18 residues. The DNA of the CDR3 is TGCGCCAGCAGCCAAGAGACCGGACTAGCGGGACTCTTCTACGAGCAGTACTTC. Encoded protein: CASSQETGLAGLFYEQYF.

The V call is TRBV10-3, the J call TRBJ1-1; 8 nucleotides agree with TRBD1. Germline V gene lookup returns CDR1 ENHRY and CDR2 SYGVKD. The CDR3 sequence is 15 residues long. The trim removed 4 bases at V and 3 bases at J, leaving 7 bases unmatched. The CDR3 nucleotides read TGTGCCATCAGTGTCGACAGGGGAGAGGACACTGAAGCTTTCTTT. Translated: CAISVDRGEDTEAFF.

This chain links TRBV29-1 with TRBJ2-2; a weak D match, TRBD2 (5 bases). Germline V gives CDR1 SQVTM, CDR2 ANQGSEA. V lost 4 bases to trimming and J lost 3 bases, with 9 bases between them. The CDR3 length is 13 residues. CDR3 DNA sequence: TGCAGCGTTGCTCCTAGCTACACCGGGGAGCTGTTTTTT. This translates into CSVAPSYTGELFF.

This chain connects TRBV10-3 to TRBJ1-1; no clear D gene. Germline loops: CDR1 ENHRY, CDR2 SYGVKD. CDR3 length: 14 amino acids. Trimming left V 2 bases short and J 4 bases short, with 11 bases between. In DNA, the CDR3 is TGTGCCATCAGTGAGGGGCAGGTCGGCACTGAAGCTTTCTTT. It codes for CAISEGQVGTEAFF.

CDR3 nucleotide sequence: TGTGCCAGCAGTGCCTCTAGCGGGGCCTACAATGAGCAGTTCTTC. Protein: CASSASSGAYNEQFF. The genes are TRBV2 and TRBJ2-1; 9 bases are a match to TRBD2. Germline CDR1 is SNHLY and CDR2 is FYNNEI. The CDR3 consists of 15 residues. Trimming cost V 4 bases and J 2 bases; bases outside gene matches: 3.

The rearrangement uses TRBV19 and TRBJ2-2; tentatively, D is TRBD2 (6 bases). V shed 3 bases and J shed 1 base, with 15 bases lying between them. Germline CDR1 is LNHDA and CDR2 is SQIVND (reference sequence). The CDR3 has 17 residues. For the CDR3, the DNA is TGTGCCAGTAGTATGTGGAATTACGGGGGGAACACCGGGGAGCTGTTTTTT. Translation gives CASSMWNYGGNTGELFF.

This sequence joins TRBV2 and TRBJ1-2, with no clear D. V lost 2 bases, J lost 6 bases, and 7 bases lay in between. The CDR3 spans 12 residues. Germline V CDR1 and CDR2: SNHLY, FYNNEI. The CDR3 bases are TGTGCCAGCAGTGAACGGGATGATGGCTACACCTTC. Its translation: CASSERDDGYTF.

J is TRBJ1-4 and V is TRBV5-6; D is possibly TRBD1 (5 bases). CDR3 length: 16 residues. Germline V gene sequence: CDR1 SGHDT, CDR2 YYEEEE. Trimming pared 0 bases from V and 10 bases from J, leaving 19 bases between. The CDR3 loop is CASSLAGSQGYGKLFF. The CDR3 nucleotides are TGTGCCAGCAGCTTGGCCGGCAGCCAGGGTTACGGAAAACTGTTTTTT.

This clone was detected only a few times. V is TRBV5-1 and J is TRBJ1-3; D is possibly TRBD1 (5 bases). Germline CDR1 reads SGHRS; CDR2 reads YFSETQ. The CDR3 extends over 17 amino acids. V dropped 0 bases and J dropped 0 bases, with 13 bases sitting between them. CDR3 in amino acids: CASSLDPGSVSGNTIYF. CDR3 nucleotides: TGCGCCAGCAGCTTGGATCCAGGGTCGGTCTCTGGAAACACCATATATTTT.

The DNA for the CDR3 is TGTGCCAGCAGTTTACCCCTCTCAGGTGGCTACGAGCAGTACTTC. This codes for CASSLPLSGGYEQYF. The chain recombines TRBV27 with TRBJ2-7, with D unclear. V lost 2 bases to trimming and J lost 3 bases, with 14 bases between them. This CDR3 spans 15 amino acids. Per germline, CDR1 MNHEY and CDR2 SMNVEV (reference sequence).

The chain couples TRBV19 to TRBJ1-1; D is ambiguous. Deletions cut 3 bases from V and 0 bases from J, with 8 bases between. The CDR3 totals 14 residues. Germline V gives CDR1 LNHDA, CDR2 SQIVND (reference sequence). This chain's CDR3 is CASSIPGVNTEAFF. CDR3 coding DNA: TGTGCCAGTAGTATCCCCGGGGTGAACACTGAAGCTTTCTTT.

V is TRBV28 and J is TRBJ1-5; tentatively, D is TRBD1 (5 bases). The CDR3 has 23 residues. CDR1 MDHEN and CDR2 SYDVKM come from the germline V gene. V was pared by 5 bases and J by 2 bases, with 37 bases between. CDR3 residues: CASSPLSGTGGGKKTVGNQPQHF. The CDR3 nucleotides are TGTGCCAGCAGTCCACTTTCTGGAACGGGGGGGGGTAAGAAAACTGTCGGCAATCAGCCCCAGCATTTT.

The chain carries TRBV5-1 and TRBJ1-1; D call uncertain. Looked up from germline, CDR1 is SGHRS and CDR2 is YFSETQ. V gave up 1 base and J gave up 5 bases, with 9 bases separating them. CDR3 length: 13 residues. CDR3 DNA sequence: TGCGCCAGCAGCTTGTCACAGAATACTGAAGCTTTCTTT. This translates into CASSLSQNTEAFF.

The chain employs TRBV19 and TRBJ1-5; D remains unclear. The CDR3 loop spans 15 amino acids. V lost 4 bases and J lost 5, with 15 bases in between. Looked up from germline, CDR1 is LNHDA and CDR2 is SQIVND (reference sequence). The CDR3 nucleotides read TGTGCCAGTAGTAGCATCCAACAAGAAGATCAGCCCCAGCATTTT. Protein product: CASSSIQQEDQPQHF.

This sequence joins TRBV15 and TRBJ1-4; 7 bases agree with TRBD1. The CDR3 has 15 residues. The junction had 5 bases not matched to a gene; V was cut back by 2 bases and J by 5 bases. Per the germline V gene, CDR1 is LNHNV and CDR2 is YYDKDF (reference sequence). The CDR3 here is CATSRHRGQNEKLFF. CDR3 nucleotide sequence: TGTGCCACCAGCAGACACCGGGGACAGAATGAAAAACTGTTTTTT.

V gene TRBV6-2 or TRBV6-3 combines with J gene TRBJ2-1; 7 bases map to TRBD2. Germline V gene sequence: CDR1 MNHEY, CDR2 SVGEGT. The CDR3 loop spans 15 amino acids. Losses at the gene ends were 2 bases for V and 6 bases for J; bases not matched to a gene: 7. The CDR3 spells CASSYPDSGGNEQFF. DNA for the CDR3: TGTGCCAGCAGTTACCCCGACTCGGGGGGCAATGAGCAGTTCTTC.